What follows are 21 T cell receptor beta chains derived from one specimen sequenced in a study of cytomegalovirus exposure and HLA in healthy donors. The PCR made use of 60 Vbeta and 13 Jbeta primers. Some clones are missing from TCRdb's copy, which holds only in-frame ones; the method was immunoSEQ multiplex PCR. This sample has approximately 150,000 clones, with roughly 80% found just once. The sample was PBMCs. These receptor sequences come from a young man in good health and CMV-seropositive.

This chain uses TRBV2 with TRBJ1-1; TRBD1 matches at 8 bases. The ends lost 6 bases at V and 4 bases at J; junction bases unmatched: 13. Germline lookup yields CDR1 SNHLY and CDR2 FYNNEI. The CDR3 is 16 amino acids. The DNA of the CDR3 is TGTGCCAGCAGCGCAGGGGGCGCAGGAGGAGTCACTGAAGCTTTCTTT. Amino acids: CASSAGGAGGVTEAFF.

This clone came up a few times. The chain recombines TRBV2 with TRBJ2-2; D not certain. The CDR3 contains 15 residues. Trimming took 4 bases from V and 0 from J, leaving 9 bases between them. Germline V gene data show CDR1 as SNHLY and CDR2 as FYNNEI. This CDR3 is CASSGERTNTGELFF. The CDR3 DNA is TGTGCCAGCAGTGGCGAAAGAACGAACACCGGGGAGCTGTTTTTT.

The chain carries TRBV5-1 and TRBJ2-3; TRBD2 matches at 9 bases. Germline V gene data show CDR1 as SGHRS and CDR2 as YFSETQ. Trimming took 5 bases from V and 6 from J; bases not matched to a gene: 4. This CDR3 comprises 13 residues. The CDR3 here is CASRASGVDTQYF. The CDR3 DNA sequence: TGCGCCAGCAGGGCTAGCGGGGTGGATACGCAGTATTTT.

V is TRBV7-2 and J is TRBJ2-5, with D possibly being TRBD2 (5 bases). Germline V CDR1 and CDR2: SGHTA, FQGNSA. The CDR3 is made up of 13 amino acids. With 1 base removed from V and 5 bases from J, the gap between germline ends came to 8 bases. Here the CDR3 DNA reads TGTGCCAGCAGCTTAGGCGGGCGGGAGACCCAGTACTTC. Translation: CASSLGGRETQYF. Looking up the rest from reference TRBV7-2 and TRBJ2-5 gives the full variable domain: GAGVSQSPSNKVTEKGKDVELRCDPISGHTALYWYRQSLGQGLEFLIYFQGNSAPDKSGLPSDRFSAERTGGSVSTLTIQRTQQEDSAVYLCASSLGGRETQYFGPGTRLLVL.

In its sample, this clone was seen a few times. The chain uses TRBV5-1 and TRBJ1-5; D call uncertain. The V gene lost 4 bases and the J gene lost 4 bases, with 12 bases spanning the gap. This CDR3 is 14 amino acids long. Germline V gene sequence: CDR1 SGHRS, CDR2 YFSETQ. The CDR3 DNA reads TGCGCCAGCAGCCCTACGGGTGAAAATCAGCCCCAGCATTTT. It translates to CASSPTGENQPQHF.

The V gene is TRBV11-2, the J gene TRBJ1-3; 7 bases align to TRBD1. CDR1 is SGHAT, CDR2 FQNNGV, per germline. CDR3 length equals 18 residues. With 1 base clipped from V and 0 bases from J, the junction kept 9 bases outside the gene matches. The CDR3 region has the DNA TGTGCCAGCAGCTTAGGGACAGGCTCGGGGAGCTCTGGAAACACCATATATTTT. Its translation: CASSLGTGSGSSGNTIYF.

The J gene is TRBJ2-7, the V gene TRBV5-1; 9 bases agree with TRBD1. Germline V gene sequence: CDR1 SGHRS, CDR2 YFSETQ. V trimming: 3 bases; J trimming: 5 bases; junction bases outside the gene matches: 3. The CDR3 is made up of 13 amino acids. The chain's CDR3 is CASSWGQGNEQYF. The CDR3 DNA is TGCGCCAGCAGCTGGGGACAGGGTAACGAGCAGTACTTC.

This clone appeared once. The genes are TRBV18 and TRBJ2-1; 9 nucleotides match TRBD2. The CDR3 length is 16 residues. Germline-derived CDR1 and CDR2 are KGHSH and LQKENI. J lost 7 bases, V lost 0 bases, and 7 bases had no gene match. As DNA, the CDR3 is TGTGCCAGCTCACCACCGGGCGGGGGGGCCGGGAATGAGCAGTTCTTC. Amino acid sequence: CASSPPGGGAGNEQFF.

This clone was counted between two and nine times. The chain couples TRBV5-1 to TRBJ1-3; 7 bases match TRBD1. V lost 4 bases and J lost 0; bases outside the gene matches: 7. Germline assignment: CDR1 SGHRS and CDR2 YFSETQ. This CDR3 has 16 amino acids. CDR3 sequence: CASSGTGTASGNTIYF. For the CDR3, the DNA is TGCGCCAGCAGCGGCACCGGGACAGCCTCTGGAAACACCATATATTTT. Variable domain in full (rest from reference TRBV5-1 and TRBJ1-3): KAGVTQTPRYLIKTRGQQVTLSCSPISGHRSVSWYQQTPGQGLQFLFEYFSETQRNKGNFPGRFSGRQFSNSRSEMNVSTLELGDSALYLCASSGTGTASGNTIYFGEGSWLTVV.

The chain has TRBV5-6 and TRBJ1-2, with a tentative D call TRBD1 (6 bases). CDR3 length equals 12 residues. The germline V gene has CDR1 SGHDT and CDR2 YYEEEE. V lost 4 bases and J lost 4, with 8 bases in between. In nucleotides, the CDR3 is TGTGCCAGCAGCCAGGACAGCTATGGCTACACCTTC. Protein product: CASSQDSYGYTF.

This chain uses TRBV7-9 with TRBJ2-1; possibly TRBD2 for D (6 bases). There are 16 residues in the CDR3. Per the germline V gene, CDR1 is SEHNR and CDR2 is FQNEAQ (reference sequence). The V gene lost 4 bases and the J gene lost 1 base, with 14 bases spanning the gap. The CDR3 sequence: CASSWSASASYNEQFF. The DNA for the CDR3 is TGTGCCAGCAGCTGGTCGGCTAGCGCATCCTACAATGAGCAGTTCTTC.

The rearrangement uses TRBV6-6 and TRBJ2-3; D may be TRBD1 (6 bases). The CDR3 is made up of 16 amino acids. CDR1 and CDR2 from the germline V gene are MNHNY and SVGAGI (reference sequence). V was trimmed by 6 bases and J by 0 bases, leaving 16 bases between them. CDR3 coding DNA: TGTGCCAGCAGGCCTCCGGGACACGATAGCACAGATACGCAGTATTTT. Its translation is CASRPPGHDSTDTQYF.

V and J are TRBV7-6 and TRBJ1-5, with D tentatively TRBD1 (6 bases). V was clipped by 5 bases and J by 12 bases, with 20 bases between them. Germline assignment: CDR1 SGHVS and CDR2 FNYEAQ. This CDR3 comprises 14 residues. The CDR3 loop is CASSLLGGQEVQHF. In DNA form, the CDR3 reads TGTGCCAGCAGCCTATTGGGGGGGCAGGAGGTCCAGCATTTT. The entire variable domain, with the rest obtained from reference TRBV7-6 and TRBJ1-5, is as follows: GAGVSQSPRYKVTKRGQDVALRCDPISGHVSLYWYRQALGQGPEFLTYFNYEAQQDKSGLPNDRFSAERPEGSISTLTIQRTEQRDSAMYRCASSLLGGQEVQHFGDGTRLSIL.

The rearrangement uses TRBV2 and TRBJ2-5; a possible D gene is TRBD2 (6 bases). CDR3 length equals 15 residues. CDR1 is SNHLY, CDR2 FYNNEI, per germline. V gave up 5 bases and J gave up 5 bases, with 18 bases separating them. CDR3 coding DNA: TGTGCCAGCAGTCGAAGGCTGGAGGGCCCGGAGACCCAGTACTTC. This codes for CASSRRLEGPETQYF. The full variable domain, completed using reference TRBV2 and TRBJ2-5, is EPEVTQTPSHQVTQMGQEVILRCVPISNHLYFYWYRQILGQKVEFLVSFYNNEISEKSEIFDDQFSVERPDGSNFTLKIRSTKLEDSAMYFCASSRRLEGPETQYFGPGTRLLVL.

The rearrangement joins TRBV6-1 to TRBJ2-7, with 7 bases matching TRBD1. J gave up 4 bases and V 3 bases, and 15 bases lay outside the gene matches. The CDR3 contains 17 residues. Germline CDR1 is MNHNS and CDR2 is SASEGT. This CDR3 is CASSDRLGGKSNYEQYF. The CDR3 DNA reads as TGTGCCAGCAGTGACCGTTTAGGGGGCAAAAGCAATTACGAGCAGTACTTC.

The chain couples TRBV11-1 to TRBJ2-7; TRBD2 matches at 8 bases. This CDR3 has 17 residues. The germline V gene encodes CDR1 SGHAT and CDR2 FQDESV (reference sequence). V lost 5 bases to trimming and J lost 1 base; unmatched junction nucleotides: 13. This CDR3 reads CASSRQSGGALSYEQYF. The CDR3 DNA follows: TGTGCCAGCAGCCGACAGAGCGGGGGCGCTCTATCCTACGAGCAGTACTTC.

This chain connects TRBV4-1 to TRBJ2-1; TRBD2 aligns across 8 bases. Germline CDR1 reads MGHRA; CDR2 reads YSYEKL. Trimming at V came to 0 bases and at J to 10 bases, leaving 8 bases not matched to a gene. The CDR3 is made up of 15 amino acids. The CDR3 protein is CASSQEGSGAGEQFF. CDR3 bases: TGCGCCAGCAGCCAAGAGGGTAGCGGGGCCGGGGAGCAGTTCTTC.

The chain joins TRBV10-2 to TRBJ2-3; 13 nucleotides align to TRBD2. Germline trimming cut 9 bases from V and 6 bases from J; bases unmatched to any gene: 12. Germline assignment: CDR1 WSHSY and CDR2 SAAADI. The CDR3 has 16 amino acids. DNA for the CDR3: TGCGCCAGTAGGACTAGCGGGGGCCTTGACGTTGATACGCAGTATTTT. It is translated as CASRTSGGLDVDTQYF.

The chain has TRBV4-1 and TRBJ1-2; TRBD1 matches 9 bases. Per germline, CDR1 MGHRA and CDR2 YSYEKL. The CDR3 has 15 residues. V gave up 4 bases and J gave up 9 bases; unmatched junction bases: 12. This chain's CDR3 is CASSLETGGVSSYTF. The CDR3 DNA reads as TGCGCCAGCAGCCTAGAGACAGGGGGGGTTTCTAGCTACACCTTC.

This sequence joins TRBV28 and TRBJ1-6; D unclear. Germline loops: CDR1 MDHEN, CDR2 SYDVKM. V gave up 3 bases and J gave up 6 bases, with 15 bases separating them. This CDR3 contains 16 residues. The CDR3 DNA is TGTGCCAGCAGTTTTTTAGGGTCCGCGGGTAATTCACCCCTCCACTTT. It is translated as CASSFLGSAGNSPLHF.

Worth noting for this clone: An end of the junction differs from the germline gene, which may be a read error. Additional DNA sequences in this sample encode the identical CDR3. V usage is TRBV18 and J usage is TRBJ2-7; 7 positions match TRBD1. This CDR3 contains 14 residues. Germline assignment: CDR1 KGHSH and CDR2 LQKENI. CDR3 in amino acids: CASSEGAGQVEQYF. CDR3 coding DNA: TGCGCCAGCTCAGAAGGGGCAGGACAGGTCGAGCAGTACTTC.